Each of the 29 T cell receptor beta chains below was sequenced from the same sample in a study of cytomegalovirus exposure and HLA in healthy donors. The PCR employed 60 Vbeta primers together with 13 Jbeta primers. Clones were sequenced by immunoSEQ multiplex PCR, and TCRdb holds only the in-frame ones, with some missing. The sample holds about 130,000 clones, about 80% seen once. Source material: PBMCs. The receptors come from a man aged 25-45 years in good health and CMV-seronegative.

In nucleotides, the CDR3 is TGTGCCAGCAGGGGGGGACTCAACTATGGCTACACCTTC. This gives the protein CASRGGLNYGYTF. This chain links TRBV9 with TRBJ1-2; D may be TRBD1 (5 bases). V lost 5 bases and J 2 bases, leaving 10 bases between the germline ends. The CDR3 loop spans 13 amino acids. Germline loops: CDR1 SGDLS, CDR2 YYNGEE. The whole variable domain, filled in from reference TRBV9 and TRBJ1-2, reads DSGVTQTPKHLITATGQRVTLRCSPRSGDLSVYWYQQSLDQGLQFLIQYYNGEERAKGNILERFSAQQFPDLHSELNLSSLELGDSALYFCASRGGLNYGYTFGSGTRLTVV.

This clone was seen more than once but under ten times. This chain links TRBV14 with TRBJ2-3; TRBD2 aligns across 8 bases. The CDR3 loop spans 15 amino acids. Germline CDR1 and CDR2: SGHDN and FVKESK. The trim removed 1 base at V and 6 bases at J, leaving 6 bases unmatched. CDR3 in amino acids: CASSQAQREWDTQYF. CDR3 DNA: TGTGCCAGCAGCCAAGCCCAGCGGGAGTGGGATACGCAGTATTTT.

J is TRBJ2-7 and V is TRBV27, with D perhaps TRBD2 (5 bases). This CDR3 contains 13 residues. Germline lookup yields CDR1 MNHEY and CDR2 SMNVEV (reference sequence). V was trimmed by 6 bases and J by 2 bases, leaving 11 bases between them. Written as DNA, the CDR3 is TGTGCCAGCAGCCCGGCCGGGGCCTACGAGCAGTACTTC. Its protein product is CASSPAGAYEQYF.

J is TRBJ1-5 and V is TRBV23-1, with 8 nucleotides matching TRBD1. TRBV23-1 carries the ORF label, with uncertain function. With 2 bases clipped from V and 3 bases from J, the junction kept 3 bases outside the gene matches. This CDR3 has 15 residues. CDR3 protein: CASSQPDRDNQPQHF. DNA of the CDR3: TGCGCCAGCAGTCAACCGGACAGGGACAATCAGCCCCAGCATTTT.

This clone was recorded a few times. The CDR3 bases are TGTGCCAGCAGTTGGGACAGGGAGACCCAGTACTTC. It translates to CASSWDRETQYF. The chain employs TRBV2 and TRBJ2-5; 8 bases agree with TRBD1. Germline CDR1 SNHLY, CDR2 FYNNEI. V dropped 5 bases and J dropped 5; count of bases not matched to a gene: 1. CDR3 length: 12 residues.

V and J are TRBV9 and TRBJ2-3, with 16 bases fitting TRBD2. The germline gives CDR1 SGDLS, CDR2 YYNGEE. This CDR3 is 20 amino acids long. V lost 0 bases to trimming and J lost 0 bases; unmatched junction nucleotides: 7. In nucleotides, the CDR3 is TGTGCCAGCAGCGTAGGGGGACTAGCGGGAGGGCTTATAAGCACAGATACGCAGTATTTT. Translated, it gives CASSVGGLAGGLISTDTQYF.

V is TRBV1 and J is TRBJ1-2. TRBV1 is termed a pseudogene. This CDR3 comprises 12 residues. The CDR3 coding sequence is TGCACCAGCAGCCAAGATTTATATGGCTACACCTTC. Amino acid sequence: CTSSQDLYGYTF.

The chain employs TRBV2 and TRBJ2-5; the match to TRBD1 covers 7 bases. V was clipped by 4 bases and J by 2 bases; unmatched bases: 13. Looked up from germline, CDR1 is SNHLY and CDR2 is FYNNEI. This CDR3 has 17 amino acids. The CDR3 sequence is CASSGSYNSGQQETQYF. The DNA for the CDR3 is TGTGCCAGCAGTGGCTCCTATAATTCGGGACAGCAAGAGACCCAGTACTTC.

This clone was observed a few times. V is TRBV27 and J is TRBJ1-2; 10 nucleotides align to TRBD1. V lost 4 bases to trimming and J lost 2 bases; unmatched junction nucleotides: 13. The CDR3 spans 18 residues. Germline CDR1 is MNHEY and CDR2 is SMNVEV (reference sequence). The DNA for the CDR3 is TGTGCCAGCAGTTCCCTAGGGACAGGGGAAGGGGCAAACTATGGCTACACCTTC. Amino acid sequence: CASSSLGTGEGANYGYTF.

This clone was counted a single time. This rearrangement joins TRBV9 to TRBJ1-1, with 9 bases fitting TRBD1. The V gene end was trimmed by 3 bases and the J gene end by 11 bases; junction bases not matched to a gene: 11. This CDR3 contains 14 residues. Germline lookup yields CDR1 SGDLS and CDR2 YYNGEE. As DNA, the CDR3 is TGTGCCAGCAGCGGGGATTACAGGGGGCGCCTGGCTTTCTTT. It codes for CASSGDYRGRLAFF.

The CDR3 DNA sequence: TGTGCCAGCAGCGCAAGACTAGCGAACACAGATACGCAGTATTTT. Its protein product is CASSARLANTDTQYF. The chain joins TRBV7-2 to TRBJ2-3; 8 nucleotides line up with TRBD2. Unmatched junction bases numbered 6, after V lost 5 bases and J lost 2 bases. CDR3 length: 15 residues. CDR1 is SGHTA and CDR2 is FQGNSA in the germline V gene.

This clone appeared once. The rearrangement joins TRBV13 to TRBJ2-1; D may be TRBD1 (6 bases). Germline V gives CDR1 PRHDT, CDR2 FYEKMQ (reference sequence). V was pared by 5 bases and J by 9 bases, with 20 bases between. This CDR3 has 15 residues. In DNA form, the CDR3 reads TGTGCCAGCAGCGTACAGGGTTGGGTTCGGATTGAGCAGTTCTTC. Its translation: CASSVQGWVRIEQFF.

V and J are TRBV2 and TRBJ1-5; 7 bases agree with TRBD1. Germline-derived CDR1 and CDR2 are SNHLY and FYNNEI. J was trimmed by 5 bases and V by 5 bases; bases with no gene match: 3. The CDR3 length is 13 residues. The CDR3 coding sequence is TGTGCCAGCAGTACTGGACAGGATCAGCCCCAGCATTTT. Protein product: CASSTGQDQPQHF.

The rearrangement links TRBV4-1 to TRBJ2-5, with D tentatively TRBD2 (6 bases). The J call is uncertain, as TRBJ2-7 better fits the DNA end. This CDR3 region has 15 residues. In germline, CDR1 is MGHRA, CDR2 YSYEKL. This chain's CDR3 is CASSQASGLSYEQYF. The CDR3 coding sequence is TGCGCCAGCAGCCAAGCCTCGGGACTTTCCTACGAGCAGTACTTC.

This sequence joins TRBV6-5 and TRBJ1-1, with TRBD1 identical over 7 bases. With 1 base clipped from V and 7 bases from J, the junction kept 3 bases outside the gene matches. The CDR3 runs to 13 residues. The germline gives CDR1 MNHEY, CDR2 SVGAGI. The CDR3, as DNA: TGTGCCAGCAGTTACTTTACAGGGGATGAAGCTTTCTTT. As protein: CASSYFTGDEAFF.

The rearrangement uses TRBV4-1 and TRBJ2-2; the D gene is possibly TRBD2 (5 bases). The CDR3 extends over 17 amino acids. Looked up from germline, CDR1 is MGHRA and CDR2 is YSYEKL. Between the trimmed V and J ends, which lost 1 base and 5 bases, there was a span of 17 bases. The CDR3 loop is CASSQGLRAVGTGELFF. CDR3 nucleotide sequence: TGCGCCAGCAGCCAAGGGTTGAGAGCGGTCGGAACCGGGGAGCTGTTTTTT.

V usage is TRBV19 and J usage is TRBJ2-3, with 7 bases fitting TRBD2. Per germline, CDR1 LNHDA and CDR2 SQIVND (reference sequence). This CDR3 comprises 16 residues. The trim removed 1 base at V and 0 bases at J, leaving 4 bases unmatched. The CDR3 bases are TGTGCCAGTAGTATAGGGGGGGGGACTAGCACAGATACGCAGTATTTT. It specifies CASSIGGGTSTDTQYF.

CDR3 DNA: TGCGCCAGCAGCTTGACAGGGGAGACTGAGCAGTTCTTC. It yields the protein CASSLTGETEQFF. This sequence joins TRBV5-1 and TRBJ2-1; 7 bases line up with TRBD1. From germline, CDR1 is SGHRS and CDR2 YFSETQ. Trimming took 1 base from V and 9 from J; bases not matched to a gene: 4. The CDR3 is 13 residues long.

The chain joins TRBV27 to TRBJ2-1; 8 bases align to TRBD1. V lost 3 bases to trimming and J lost 5 bases; unmatched junction nucleotides: 3. The CDR3 is 14 amino acids. The germline V gene has CDR1 MNHEY and CDR2 SMNVEV (reference sequence). The CDR3 DNA reads as TGTGCCAGCAGTTTCCCAGGGGGCCACAATGAGCAGTTCTTC. Encoded protein: CASSFPGGHNEQFF.

J is TRBJ1-5 and V is TRBV28; D is unclear. Germline V gene lookup returns CDR1 MDHEN and CDR2 SYDVKM. V was clipped by 3 bases and J by 0 bases, with 9 bases between them. This CDR3 has 15 amino acids. CDR3 sequence reads: CASSFNSYSNQPQHF. CDR3 DNA: TGTGCCAGCAGTTTTAACAGTTATAGCAATCAGCCCCAGCATTTT.

The V gene is TRBV27, the J gene TRBJ2-3; possible D gene TRBD2, 6 bases. Deletions cut 7 bases from V and 0 bases from J, with 11 bases between. The CDR3 covers 14 residues. Germline V CDR1 and CDR2: MNHEY, SMNVEV (reference sequence). The CDR3 spells CASKRALSTDTQYF. CDR3 DNA: TGTGCCAGCAAGCGGGCCCTAAGCACAGATACGCAGTATTTT.

This clone has more than one count but fewer than ten. A junction boundary mismatches the germline segment, possibly from a read error. The V call is TRBV7-9, the J call TRBJ1-1; no firm D call. The CDR3 is 13 residues long. Germline V lookup: CDR1 SEHNR, CDR2 FQNEAQ (reference sequence). The CDR3 DNA reads TGTTCCAGCAGTTCCACACAAAACACTGAAGCTTTCTTT. It codes for CSSSSTQNTEAFF.

The chain recombines TRBV15 with TRBJ2-5; 11 positions match TRBD1. With 4 bases clipped from V and 4 bases from J, the junction kept 5 bases outside the gene matches. This CDR3 is built from 15 residues. CDR1 and CDR2 from the germline V gene are LNHNV and YYDKDF (reference sequence). CDR3 DNA: TGTGCCACCAGCACAAGGACAGGGGGCTTAGAGACCCAGTACTTC. Its protein is CATSTRTGGLETQYF.

V gene TRBV29-1 combines with J gene TRBJ2-7; D call uncertain. The length of the CDR3 is 14 residues. V gave up 4 bases and J gave up 1 base, with 14 bases separating them. Germline CDR1 and CDR2: SQVTM and ANQGSEA. The CDR3 is CSVGRNEDSYEQYF. CDR3 bases: TGCAGCGTTGGCCGGAATGAGGATTCCTACGAGCAGTACTTC.

Regarding this clone: Germline and junction disagree at one end, which may indicate a read error. The chain couples TRBV7-9 to TRBJ2-2, with 9 nucleotides matching TRBD2. Germline V CDR1 and CDR2: SEHNR, FQNEAQ (reference sequence). The CDR3 loop spans 15 amino acids. The CDR3 nucleotides read TGTTCCAGCAGCTTGCGGGAGGGCCTCACCGGGGAGCTGTTTTTT. Amino acids: CSSSLREGLTGELFF.

The chain has TRBV5-1 and TRBJ2-7, with D uncertain. The germline CDR1 and CDR2 sequences are SGHRS and YFSETQ. There are 15 residues in the CDR3. The V gene lost 0 bases and the J gene lost 4 bases, with 14 bases spanning the gap. The CDR3 nucleotides are TGCGCCAGCAGCTTGGGTCTAGGATCCCTGTACGAGCAGTACTTC. Its translation is CASSLGLGSLYEQYF.

The J gene is TRBJ2-5, the V gene TRBV29-1, with 10 bases that match TRBD1. Per germline, CDR1 SQVTM and CDR2 ANQGSEA. The CDR3 loop spans 13 amino acids. Trimming cost V 5 bases and J 11 bases; bases outside gene matches: 11. Here the CDR3 DNA reads TGCAGCGTTCGACAGGGGGCGCCTGGGGAGCAGTACTTC. This encodes CSVRQGAPGEQYF.

This rearrangement joins TRBV29-1 to TRBJ2-7; the match to TRBD2 covers 14 bases. J was trimmed by 3 bases and V by 0 bases; bases with no gene match: 4. The CDR3 runs to 16 residues. CDR1 and CDR2 from the germline V gene are SQVTM and ANQGSEA. The CDR3 reads CSVEDPGTSGSYEQYF. CDR3 nucleotides: TGCAGCGTTGAAGATCCCGGGACTAGCGGGAGCTACGAGCAGTACTTC.

V and J are TRBV6-4 and TRBJ2-1; 11 nucleotides agree with TRBD2. V trimming: 10 bases; J trimming: 7 bases; junction bases outside the gene matches: 9. Germline lookup yields CDR1 MRHNA and CDR2 SNTAGT. The CDR3 covers 14 residues. The CDR3 DNA reads as TGTGCCACTAAGTCGGCTAGCGGGAGGAATGAGCAGTTCTTC. Protein: CATKSASGRNEQFF.